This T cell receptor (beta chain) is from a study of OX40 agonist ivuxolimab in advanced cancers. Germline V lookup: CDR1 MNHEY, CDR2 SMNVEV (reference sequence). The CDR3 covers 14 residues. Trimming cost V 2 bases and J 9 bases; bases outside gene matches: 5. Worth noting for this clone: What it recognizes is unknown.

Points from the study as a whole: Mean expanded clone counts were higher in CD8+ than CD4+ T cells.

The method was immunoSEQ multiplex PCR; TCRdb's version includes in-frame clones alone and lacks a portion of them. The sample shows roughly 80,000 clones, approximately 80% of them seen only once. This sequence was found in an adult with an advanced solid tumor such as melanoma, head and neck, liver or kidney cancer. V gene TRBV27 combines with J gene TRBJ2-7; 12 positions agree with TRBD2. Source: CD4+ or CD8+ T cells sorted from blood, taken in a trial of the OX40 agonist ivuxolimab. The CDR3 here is CASSLRLAGVTQYF. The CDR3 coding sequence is TGTGCCAGCAGTTTACGACTAGCGGGAGTAACGCAGTACTTC.